Reported below is one T cell receptor beta chain. Its antigen is as yet unknown. This sample was included in a study of graft-versus-host responses after intestinal transplantation. Study summary: Recipients had multivisceral, liver-intestinal, or isolated intestinal transplants. Study conclusions and caveats: Early post-transplant declines in HvG were associated with peak levels of circulating GvH clones. Among recipient marrow samples, GvH clones were found; some appeared first in ileum or blood.

Looked up from germline, CDR1 is MNHNS and CDR2 is SASEGT. V was clipped by 6 bases and J by 10 bases; unmatched bases: 8. The CDR3 loop spans 15 amino acids. The data were produced by immunoSEQ multiplex PCR, yet TCRdb's version contains in-frame clones alone and is incomplete. Of tens of thousands of clones listed, 91% were seen once; the top ten hold more than 0.075%. The chain couples TRBV6-1 to TRBJ2-1; 14 positions agree with TRBD2. The specimen was unstimulated CD4+ T cells sorted from spleen or lymph node cells, collected before intestinal transplant. The TCR originated in a human donor who received an intestinal transplant. In DNA, the CDR3 is TGTGCCAGCAGGGTTTTGACTAGCGGGGGGGCGGAGCAGTTCTTC. Encoded protein: CASRVLTSGGAEQFF.